These 12 T cell receptor beta chains came from one sample sequenced in a study of blood T cell repertoires in COVID-19. Clones were sequenced by immunoSEQ multiplex PCR, and TCRdb holds only the in-frame ones, with some missing. The sample carries roughly 100,000 clones, 75% to 95% recorded once. The specimen sequenced was peripheral blood. These receptors all stem from a young man with acute or convalescent COVID-19.

J is TRBJ2-5 and V is TRBV27, with 10 positions matching TRBD2. With V trimmed by 6 bases and J by 5 bases, 18 bases remained unmatched. The CDR3 sequence is 18 residues long. Germline CDR1 reads MNHEY; CDR2 reads SMNVEV (reference sequence). The CDR3 bases are TGTGCCAGCAGCCTCGGGAGGGTAGCGGGGGGTCCTCGGGAGACCCAGTACTTC. Its protein product is CASSLGRVAGGPRETQYF.

The CDR3 nucleotides are TGTGCCAGCAGCGGGTTGACGGGTTCCCACGAGCAGTACTTC. The encoded protein is CASSGLTGSHEQYF. The chain carries TRBV11-2 and TRBJ2-7; D ambiguous. V dropped 5 bases and J dropped 5 bases, with 16 bases sitting between them. Germline V gene data show CDR1 as SGHAT and CDR2 as FQNNGV. The CDR3 loop spans 14 amino acids.

The V gene is TRBV2, the J gene TRBJ2-3; D gene unclear. V dropped 11 bases and J dropped 4 bases, with 13 bases sitting between them. This CDR3 contains 12 residues. Germline V gives CDR1 SNHLY, CDR2 FYNNEI. DNA of the CDR3: TGTGCCCCCTGCGAGGATGCAGATACGCAGTATTTT. This sequence encodes CAPCEDADTQYF.

This chain links TRBV24-1 with TRBJ2-2, with D maybe TRBD1 (7 bases). From germline, CDR1 is KGHDR and CDR2 SFDVKD. The germline V and J ends were trimmed by 3 bases and 5 bases, with 15 bases remaining between them. CDR3 length: 16 residues. CDR3 DNA sequence: TGTGCCACCAGTGATCCCCGGAGGGGGCGAACCGGGGAGCTGTTTTTT. Its translation is CATSDPRRGRTGELFF.

In its sample, this clone was seen once. The chain joins TRBV6-6 to TRBJ1-2, with D possibly TRBD1 on 6 matching bases. Trimming cost V 6 bases and J 8 bases, with 10 bases left between them. Germline V lookup: CDR1 MNHNY, CDR2 SVGAGI (reference sequence). This CDR3 has 11 residues. CDR3 amino acids: CASRGGQGYTF. As DNA, the CDR3 is TGTGCCAGCAGGGGGGGGCAAGGCTACACCTTC.

V usage is TRBV29-1 and J usage is TRBJ2-2; D might be TRBD1 (6 bases). Deletions cut 3 bases from V and 5 bases from J, with 10 bases between. CDR1 is SQVTM and CDR2 is ANQGSEA in the germline V gene. This CDR3 region has 13 residues. In DNA, the CDR3 is TGCAGCGTTGAGGGGGCTGATACCGGGGAGCTGTTTTTT. Translated, it gives CSVEGADTGELFF.

The chain carries TRBV6-5 and TRBJ2-7; 11 positions match TRBD1. In germline, CDR1 is MNHEY, CDR2 SVGAGI. The CDR3 runs 14 residues. After removal of 7 bases from V and 3 bases from J, the junction contained 5 bases not matched to a gene. The CDR3 DNA is TGTGCCAGCACATCGGGACAGGGGGACTACGAGCAGTACTTC. Translation gives CASTSGQGDYEQYF.

The chain combines TRBV9 with TRBJ1-1; no clear D. Germline V CDR1 and CDR2: SGDLS, YYNGEE. This CDR3 is built from 15 residues. V shed 4 bases and J shed 0 bases, with 13 bases lying between them. The CDR3 DNA reads TGTGCCAGCAGCCCAACATCGTCCCTGAACACTGAAGCTTTCTTT. It translates to CASSPTSSLNTEAFF.

This chain uses TRBV7-7 with TRBJ2-5, with 8 bases aligning to TRBD2. The V and J ends lost 5 bases and 3 bases, in that order; junction bases with no gene match: 5. CDR1 SSHAT and CDR2 FNYEAQ come from the germline V gene (reference sequence). The CDR3 spans 14 residues. CDR3 in DNA: TGTGCCAGCAGCAAAAGCGGGGGAGAAGAGACCCAGTACTTC. It is translated as CASSKSGGEETQYF.

The sample holds a few counts of this clone. This chain connects TRBV18 to TRBJ1-4; 7 positions agree with TRBD1. The CDR3 sequence is 15 residues long. Per the germline V gene, CDR1 is KGHSH and CDR2 is LQKENI. J lost 8 bases, V lost 4 bases, and 10 bases had no gene match. DNA of the CDR3: TGTGCCAGCTCACGAAACAGGGGTGGGAGCGAAAAACTGTTTTTT. Its protein is CASSRNRGGSEKLFF. Filled out from reference TRBV18 and TRBJ1-4, the complete variable domain reads NAGVMQNPRHLVRRRGQEARLRCSPMKGHSHVYWYRQLPEEGLKFMVYLQKENIIDESGMPKERFSAEFPKEGPSILRIQQVVRGDSAAYFCASSRNRGGSEKLFFGSGTQLSVL.

The V and J genes are TRBV30 and TRBJ2-7, with D possibly matching TRBD2 (6 bases). The germline gives CDR1 GTSNPN, CDR2 SVGIG (reference sequence). Trimming left V 5 bases short and J 4 bases short, with 12 bases between. This CDR3 has 12 amino acids. For the CDR3, the DNA is TGTGCCTGGGGGGGGTCTCGGTACGAGCAGTACTTC. This encodes CAWGGSRYEQYF.

This chain links TRBV29-1 with TRBJ2-1; D may be TRBD2 (6 bases). The CDR3 has 16 residues. V lost 8 bases, J lost 1 base, and 21 bases lay in between. Germline V lookup: CDR1 SQVTM, CDR2 ANQGSEA. The CDR3 protein is CSPIRRGDSSYNEQFF. The CDR3 nucleotides are TGCAGCCCTATTAGGCGCGGGGACTCTTCCTACAATGAGCAGTTCTTC.